This TCR beta chain is from a study of shared clonotypes between healthy human individuals. A CD45RA+ naive subset and a CD45RA-negative memory subset were split from CD4+ cells. An assay was performed, and its level was deep. Sequencing was performed with immunoSEQ multiplex PCR; in TCRdb, only in-frame clones are kept and a portion is missing. The data show 2 million to 2.5 million clones, with approximately 93% seen just once and 0.3% to 0.4% held by the top ten. As for this clone: Its antigen is undetermined.

General observations from the study: Generation probability values for non-shared clonotypes were lower than those for clonotypes shared by all four donors. Sharing across four donors was highest in naive CD4 (around 5%) and lowest in memory CD8 (0.4%).

The CDR3 contains 15 residues. Germline loops: CDR1 SEHNR, CDR2 FQNEAQ (reference sequence). V shed 4 bases and J 6 bases; nucleotides not matched to a gene: 7. The receptor comes from a man between 18 and 35 years old in good health. Some clones in this sample may be carry-over from other donors' samples. Sequencing was carried out using naive CD4+ T cells from PBMCs. Subset of the sample: CD45RA+ positively selected. This rearrangement joins TRBV7-9 to TRBJ1-5; 9 positions match TRBD1. Written as DNA, the CDR3 is TGTGCCAGCAGCTCGGGACAGGGAGGGATTCAGCCCCAGCATTTT. It codes for CASSSGQGGIQPQHF.